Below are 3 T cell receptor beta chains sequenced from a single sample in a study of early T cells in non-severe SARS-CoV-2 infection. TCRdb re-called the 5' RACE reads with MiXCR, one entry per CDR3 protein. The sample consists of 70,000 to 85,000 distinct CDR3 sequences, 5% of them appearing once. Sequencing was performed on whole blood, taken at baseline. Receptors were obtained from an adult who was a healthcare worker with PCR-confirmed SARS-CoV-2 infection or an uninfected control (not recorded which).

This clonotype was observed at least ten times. The CDR3 DNA reads TGCAGTGCTAGGGTCCCTCCCTACGAGCAGTACTTC. Translating gives CSARVPPYEQYF. This chain uses TRBV20-1 with TRBJ2-7; D is unclear. The ends were cut back, 3 bases at V and 2 bases at J, with 8 bases in the middle. This CDR3 has 12 residues. Germline V gene lookup returns CDR1 DFQATT and CDR2 SNEGSKA (reference sequence).

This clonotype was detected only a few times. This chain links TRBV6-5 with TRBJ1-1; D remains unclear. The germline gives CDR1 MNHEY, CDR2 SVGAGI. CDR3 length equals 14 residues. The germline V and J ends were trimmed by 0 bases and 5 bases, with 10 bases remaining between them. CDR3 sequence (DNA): TGTGCCAGCAGTTACTCCGGCGGGGAGACTGAAGCTTTCTTT. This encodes CASSYSGGETEAFF.

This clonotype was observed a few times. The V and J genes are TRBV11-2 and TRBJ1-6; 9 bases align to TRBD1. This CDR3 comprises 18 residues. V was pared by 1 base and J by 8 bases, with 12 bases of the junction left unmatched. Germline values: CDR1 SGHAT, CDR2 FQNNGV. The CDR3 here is CASSLARYGTGQYSPLHF. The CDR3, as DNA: TGTGCCAGCAGCTTAGCGCGATATGGGACAGGGCAATATTCACCCCTCCACTTT.